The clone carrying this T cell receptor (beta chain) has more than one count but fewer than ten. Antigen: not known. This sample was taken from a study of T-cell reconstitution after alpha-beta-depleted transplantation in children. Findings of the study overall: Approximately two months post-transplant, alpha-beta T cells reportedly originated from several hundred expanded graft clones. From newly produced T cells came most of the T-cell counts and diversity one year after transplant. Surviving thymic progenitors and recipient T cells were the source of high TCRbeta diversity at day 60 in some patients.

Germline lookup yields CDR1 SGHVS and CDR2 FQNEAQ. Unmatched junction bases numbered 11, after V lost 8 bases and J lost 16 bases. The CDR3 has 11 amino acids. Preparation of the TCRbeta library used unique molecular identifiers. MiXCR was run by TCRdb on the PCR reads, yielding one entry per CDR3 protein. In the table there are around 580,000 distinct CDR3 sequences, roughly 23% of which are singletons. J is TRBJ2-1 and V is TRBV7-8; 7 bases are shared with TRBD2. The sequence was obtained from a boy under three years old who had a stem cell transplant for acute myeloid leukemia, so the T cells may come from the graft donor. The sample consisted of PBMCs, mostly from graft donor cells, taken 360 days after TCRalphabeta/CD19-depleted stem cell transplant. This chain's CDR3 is CASGLAEVPFF. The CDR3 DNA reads TGTGCCAGCGGCCTAGCGGAAGTTCCATTCTTC.